This is a list of T cell receptor beta chains from one sample in a study of cytomegalovirus exposure and HLA in healthy donors. Generated by immunoSEQ multiplex PCR, the TCRdb table keeps only in-frame clones and is missing some. The profile shows roughly 120,000 clones, roughly four fifths of them singletons. The specimen sequenced was PBMCs. These receptors were obtained from a woman under 30 in good health and CMV-seronegative. Both conserved end residues are part of each CDR3. A D gene is named only where the DNA matches it firmly. Clone size, where shown, is once, few, many, or a class for clones that have expanded.

D gene,clone size,CDR3 length,V gene,J gene,CDR3 DNA,CDR3 protein
-,once,13,TRBV5-4,TRBJ2-1,TGTGCCGAGGGCCCTCAGGGGTACAATGAGCAGTTCTTC,CAEGPQGYNEQFF
TRBD1,-,17,TRBV7-9,TRBJ1-2,TGTGCCAGCAGCTTGTATGCGGACAGGGGTGGAACTATTGGCTACACCTTC,CASSLYADRGGTIGYTF
TRBD1,-,16,TRBV5-4,TRBJ1-2,TGTGCCAGCAGCTGGAGTGGGACAGAGAGTCTCTATGGCTACACCTTC,CASSWSGTESLYGYTF
-,-,13,TRBV7-3,TRBJ1-1,TGTGCCAGCAGCGCCTGGACGGGAACTGAAGCTTTCTTT,CASSAWTGTEAFF
TRBD1,-,17,TRBV9,TRBJ1-6,TGTGCCAGCAGCGTAGGTGGACAGGGGATGGGCAATTCACCCCTCCACTTT,CASSVGGQGMGNSPLHF
TRBD1,-,15,TRBV6-5,TRBJ1-6,TGTGCCAGCAACAGAGAGGGGGCCCGCGATTCACCCCTCCACTTT,CASNREGARDSPLHF
TRBD1,-,14,TRBV6-5,TRBJ2-7,TGTGCCAGCAGGACCGGGACAGGGTCCTACGAGCAGTACTTC,CASRTGTGSYEQYF
-,-,14,TRBV5-1,TRBJ1-2,TGCGCCAGCAGCTTGGAGTCGGGGTCGGATGGCTACACCTTC,CASSLESGSDGYTF
TRBD2,-,17,TRBV5-6,TRBJ2-5,TGTGCCAGCAGACCGGGACTAGCGGGAGGTCTTTGGGAGACCCAGTACTTC,CASRPGLAGGLWETQYF
-,few,15,TRBV27,TRBJ2-7,TGTGCCAGCAGTTTTGGGTCAGGGGCTACCTACGAGCAGTACTTC,CASSFGSGATYEQYF
-,-,15,TRBV28,TRBJ1-2,TGTGCCAGCAGCTATCCTGGACGACTAACCTATGGCTACACCTTC,CASSYPGRLTYGYTF
TRBD1,-,14,TRBV19,TRBJ2-7,TGTGCCAGTAGTATAGGGACAGGGGACTACGAGCAGTACTTC,CASSIGTGDYEQYF
-,-,13,TRBV6-1,TRBJ2-5,TGTGCCAGCAAGTTTAGCCAACAAGAGACCCAGTACTTC,CASKFSQQETQYF
TRBD2,once,16,TRBV5-6,TRBJ2-3,TGTGCCAGCAGCTTCCGGGGGGTTCTCTCCACAGATACGCAGTATTTT,CASSFRGVLSTDTQYF
TRBD2,-,14,TRBV5-1,TRBJ2-3,TGCGCCAGCAGCATCGGGGGGTACACAGATACGCAGTATTTT,CASSIGGYTDTQYF
-,-,16,TRBV28,TRBJ2-7,TGTGCCAGCAGCTCTATTTTGGACAGAAAACTCTACGAGCAGTACTTC,CASSSILDRKLYEQYF
-,-,13,TRBV27,TRBJ2-1,TGTGCCAGCAGTTTATCCCCCCTCAATGAGCAGTTCTTC,CASSLSPLNEQFF
TRBD2,once,18,TRBV7-9,TRBJ2-3,TGTGCCAGCACGATGCGAAGAGGACTAGCGGGGAAAACAGATACGCAGTATTTT,CASTMRRGLAGKTDTQYF
-,-,14,TRBV2,TRBJ1-1,TGTGCCAGCAGTGGGGGCAGTCGGAACACTGAAGCTTTCTTT,CASSGGSRNTEAFF
-,-,12,TRBV6-1,TRBJ1-3,TGTGCCAGCAGTGAACTCCGAAACACCATATATTTT,CASSELRNTIYF
-,-,12,TRBV30,TRBJ1-1,TGTGCCTGGAGCGGTAGCGGGACTGAAGCTTTCTTT,CAWSGSGTEAFF
TRBD1,-,14,TRBV18,TRBJ2-2,TGTGCCAGCTCACCACAGGGGGCCCTCGGGGAGCTGTTTTTT,CASSPQGALGELFF
TRBD2,-,17,TRBV27,TRBJ2-1,TGTGCCAGCAGTTTATCGTGGTCTAGCGGCCGCTACAATGAGCAGTTCTTC,CASSLSWSSGRYNEQFF
-,-,15,TRBV28,TRBJ1-5,TGTGCCAGCACTGCCTCCGGGTATAGCAATCAGCCCCAGCATTTT,CASTASGYSNQPQHF
TRBD1,-,15,TRBV5-1,TRBJ1-3,TGCGCCAGCAGCCGTGACAGGGACTCTGGAAACACCATATATTTT,CASSRDRDSGNTIYF
TRBD1,-,15,TRBV7-9,TRBJ2-5,TGTGCCAGCAGCCCTCCGACAGGGTTCGAAGAGACCCAGTACTTC,CASSPPTGFEETQYF
TRBD1,-,17,TRBV5-1,TRBJ2-2,TGCGCCAGCAGCGGAGGACAGGGGATTAAGAACACCGGGGAGCTGTTTTTT,CASSGGQGIKNTGELFF
TRBD1,-,17,TRBV18,TRBJ2-6,TGTGCCAGCTCAACGGGACAGCCTGGCGCCGGGGCCAACGTCCTGACTTTC,CASSTGQPGAGANVLTF
-,once,12,TRBV19,TRBJ1-1,TGTGCCAGTGGACAGTTGAACACTGAAGCTTTCTTT,CASGQLNTEAFF
-,-,13,TRBV30,TRBJ2-3,TGTGCCTGGAGTCTCCCTAGTTCAGATACGCAGTATTTT,CAWSLPSSDTQYF
TRBD2,-,18,TRBV5-1,TRBJ2-3,TGCGCCAGCAGCTACCGAGGACTAGCGGGGAGCTACACAGATACGCAGTATTTT,CASSYRGLAGSYTDTQYF
TRBD2,-,15,TRBV5-1,TRBJ2-1,TGCGCCAGCAGCTTGGTACAGCGGGGGTACAATGAGCAGTTCTTC,CASSLVQRGYNEQFF